The rows below give T cell receptor beta chains drawn from one sample of a study of cytomegalovirus exposure and HLA in healthy donors. The assay was immunoSEQ multiplex PCR, and TCRdb's table has in-frame clones only and misses some. The table shows under 200,000 clones, with roughly 80% occurring only once. Sequencing was done on a sample of PBMCs. The receptors stem from a man between 50 and 59 years old in good health and CMV-seronegative. The CDR3 runs from the conserved cysteine through the conserved F or W. The order of the fields is J gene, clone size, D gene, V gene, CDR3 protein, CDR3 DNA. A D gene is named only where the DNA matches it firmly. Some rows have no size entry. The others give once, few or many, or a class for an expanded clone.

j_gene: TRBJ2-2
abundance: .
d_gene: .
v_gene: TRBV19
CDR3aa: CATKALSGGTGELFF
CDR3nt: TGTGCCACTAAAGCCCTAAGCGGTGGCACCGGGGAGCTGTTTTTT

j_gene: TRBJ2-7
abundance: few
d_gene: TRBD1
v_gene: TRBV2
CDR3aa: CASSGSKDRVTNEQYF
CDR3nt: TGTGCCAGCAGTGGTTCTAAGGACAGGGTGACGAACGAGCAGTACTTC

j_gene: TRBJ2-2
abundance: once
d_gene: TRBD1
v_gene: TRBV2
CDR3aa: CATIRGQANTGELFF
CDR3nt: TGTGCCACCATAAGGGGACAGGCGAACACCGGGGAGCTGTTTTTT

j_gene: TRBJ2-5
abundance: .
d_gene: .
v_gene: TRBV13
CDR3aa: CASSLGRRGLKTQYF
CDR3nt: TGTGCCAGCAGCTTAGGGAGGAGGGGTTTGAAGACCCAGTACTTC

j_gene: TRBJ1-5
abundance: .
d_gene: TRBD1
v_gene: TRBV7-2
CDR3aa: CASSPGQGASQPQHF
CDR3nt: TGTGCCAGCAGCCCAGGACAGGGGGCTTCTCAGCCCCAGCATTTT

j_gene: TRBJ1-2
abundance: .
d_gene: TRBD1
v_gene: TRBV6-5
CDR3aa: CASSPGTGGYGYTF
CDR3nt: TGTGCCAGCAGTCCCGGGACAGGGGGCTATGGCTACACCTTC

j_gene: TRBJ2-1
abundance: .
d_gene: .
v_gene: TRBV21-1
CDR3aa: CASSKELAGPSSSYNEQFF
CDR3nt: TGTGCCAGCAGCAAAGAACTAGCGGGGCCCTCGAGCTCCTACAATGAGCAGTTCTTC

j_gene: TRBJ1-1
abundance: .
d_gene: .
v_gene: TRBV7-2
CDR3aa: CASSSNRYTEAFF
CDR3nt: TGTGCCAGCAGCTCGAACCGGTACACTGAAGCTTTCTTT

j_gene: TRBJ1-1
abundance: .
d_gene: .
v_gene: TRBV5-4
CDR3aa: CASSLATAGYTEAFF
CDR3nt: TGTGCCAGCAGCTTGGCCACGGCAGGGTACACTGAAGCTTTCTTT

j_gene: TRBJ2-7
abundance: .
d_gene: TRBD2
v_gene: TRBV5-4
CDR3aa: CASSSLSGGAGEQYF
CDR3nt: TGTGCCAGCAGCTCCCTTAGCGGGGGGGCAGGAGAGCAGTACTTC

j_gene: TRBJ2-2
abundance: .
d_gene: .
v_gene: TRBV6-6
CDR3aa: CASSSGLGTGELFF
CDR3nt: TGTGCCAGCAGCTCAGGGCTAGGGACCGGGGAGCTGTTTTTT

j_gene: TRBJ1-5
abundance: few
d_gene: .
v_gene: TRBV18
CDR3aa: CASSPPGQMGNQPQHF
CDR3nt: TGTGCCAGCTCACCACCGGGGCAAATGGGAAATCAGCCCCAGCATTTT

j_gene: TRBJ2-1
abundance: .
d_gene: TRBD1
v_gene: TRBV27
CDR3aa: CASSLSATGGFRGFF
CDR3nt: TGTGCCAGCAGTTTATCGGCAACAGGGGGTTTTCGGGGGTTCTTC

j_gene: TRBJ2-2
abundance: once
d_gene: TRBD1
v_gene: TRBV2
CDR3aa: CASKRDRGGTGELFF
CDR3nt: TGTGCCAGCAAACGGGACAGGGGAGGAACCGGGGAGCTGTTTTTT

j_gene: TRBJ1-2
abundance: .
d_gene: .
v_gene: TRBV20-1
CDR3aa: CSGQGSEGYTF
CDR3nt: TGCAGTGGCCAAGGAAGCGAGGGCTACACCTTC

j_gene: TRBJ2-7
abundance: .
d_gene: .
v_gene: TRBV19
CDR3aa: CASSLPRGQPLYEQYF
CDR3nt: TGTGCCAGTAGTTTACCCCGCGGACAGCCATTATACGAGCAGTACTTC

j_gene: TRBJ2-5
abundance: .
d_gene: TRBD2
v_gene: TRBV7-2
CDR3aa: CASSYAGGWETQYF
CDR3nt: TGTGCCAGCAGCTACGCGGGAGGGTGGGAGACCCAGTACTTC

j_gene: TRBJ2-7
abundance: .
d_gene: TRBD1
v_gene: TRBV19
CDR3aa: CASSPPGQGAGEQYF
CDR3nt: TGTGCCAGTAGTCCCCCGGGACAGGGGGCGGGTGAGCAGTACTTC

j_gene: TRBJ1-2
abundance: few
d_gene: TRBD1
v_gene: TRBV10-3
CDR3aa: CAISESTGWTGERNYGYTF
CDR3nt: TGTGCCATCAGTGAGTCGACGGGATGGACAGGGGAGAGAAACTATGGCTACACCTTC

j_gene: TRBJ1-1
abundance: .
d_gene: .
v_gene: TRBV18
CDR3aa: CASSPLSTEAFF
CDR3nt: TGTGCCAGCTCACCACTGTCGACTGAAGCTTTCTTT

j_gene: TRBJ1-1
abundance: once
d_gene: .
v_gene: TRBV18
CDR3aa: CASSNYREGTEAFF
CDR3nt: TGTGCCAGCTCAAATTACAGGGAAGGCACTGAAGCTTTCTTT

j_gene: TRBJ2-1
abundance: few
d_gene: TRBD2
v_gene: TRBV7-9
CDR3aa: CASSPPGLATYEQFF
CDR3nt: TGTGCCAGCAGCCCCCCGGGACTAGCGACGTATGAGCAGTTCTTC

j_gene: TRBJ1-6
abundance: .
d_gene: .
v_gene: TRBV19
CDR3aa: CASSMWGSTNSPLHF
CDR3nt: TGTGCCAGTAGTATGTGGGGCAGCACCAATTCACCCCTCCACTTT

j_gene: TRBJ1-2
abundance: once
d_gene: TRBD1
v_gene: TRBV10-1
CDR3aa: CASRGPEGQGISNYGYTF
CDR3nt: TGCGCCAGCAGGGGGCCAGAAGGACAGGGAATATCTAACTATGGCTACACCTTC

j_gene: TRBJ2-7
abundance: .
d_gene: .
v_gene: TRBV10-1
CDR3aa: CASSEGGTAAYEQYF
CDR3nt: TGCGCCAGCAGTGAAGGGGGGACAGCCGCCTACGAGCAGTACTTC

j_gene: TRBJ1-5
abundance: few
d_gene: .
v_gene: TRBV5-4
CDR3aa: CASSLMPGDQPQHF
CDR3nt: TGTGCCAGCAGCTTGATGCCAGGGGATCAGCCCCAGCATTTT

j_gene: TRBJ1-2
abundance: .
d_gene: TRBD1
v_gene: TRBV5-6
CDR3aa: CASSMAGQGFAGYTF
CDR3nt: TGTGCCAGCAGCATGGCGGGACAGGGATTTGCTGGCTACACCTTC

j_gene: TRBJ2-5
abundance: .
d_gene: .
v_gene: TRBV4-3
CDR3aa: CASSQDESPPWTQYF
CDR3nt: TGCGCCAGCAGCCAAGATGAGAGCCCCCCGTGGACCCAGTACTTC

j_gene: TRBJ2-1
abundance: .
d_gene: TRBD1
v_gene: TRBV18
CDR3aa: CASSPDRGSGEQFF
CDR3nt: TGTGCCAGCTCACCGGACAGGGGGTCGGGTGAGCAGTTCTTC

j_gene: TRBJ2-3
abundance: .
d_gene: .
v_gene: TRBV5-6
CDR3aa: CASSLAMASPTDTQYF
CDR3nt: TGTGCCAGCAGCTTGGCCATGGCTAGTCCCACAGATACGCAGTATTTT

j_gene: TRBJ2-3
abundance: few
d_gene: .
v_gene: TRBV4-1
CDR3aa: CASSQDATATDTQYF
CDR3nt: TGCGCCAGCAGCCAAGATGCGACAGCCACAGATACGCAGTATTTT

j_gene: TRBJ1-1
abundance: few
d_gene: .
v_gene: TRBV9
CDR3aa: CASSVARTTEAFF
CDR3nt: TGTGCCAGCAGCGTAGCCCGTACGACAGAAGCTTTCTTT

j_gene: TRBJ1-4
abundance: .
d_gene: .
v_gene: TRBV30
CDR3aa: CAWTHGGANEKLFF
CDR3nt: TGTGCCTGGACCCACGGGGGGGCTAATGAAAAACTGTTTTTT

j_gene: TRBJ1-1
abundance: .
d_gene: TRBD1
v_gene: TRBV12-5
CDR3aa: CASEGTVEAFF
CDR3nt: TGTGCTAGTGAGGGGACAGTAGAAGCTTTCTTT

j_gene: TRBJ2-2
abundance: .
d_gene: TRBD2
v_gene: TRBV5-1
CDR3aa: CASSRRLAGDTTGELFF
CDR3nt: TGCGCCAGCAGCCGCCGACTAGCGGGGGACACCACCGGGGAGCTGTTTTTT

j_gene: TRBJ1-5
abundance: once
d_gene: .
v_gene: TRBV7-8
CDR3aa: CASSSPDNLYSNQPQHF
CDR3nt: TGTGCCAGCAGCTCTCCGGACAACCTGTATAGCAATCAGCCCCAGCATTTT

j_gene: TRBJ1-5
abundance: .
d_gene: .
v_gene: TRBV18
CDR3aa: CASSRNSNQPQHF
CDR3nt: TGTGCCAGCTCGCGTAATAGCAATCAGCCCCAGCATTTT

j_gene: TRBJ2-2
abundance: .
d_gene: .
v_gene: TRBV18
CDR3aa: CASSLTRRTNTGELFF
CDR3nt: TGTGCCAGCTCACTTACGAGGCGGACGAACACCGGGGAGCTGTTTTTT

j_gene: TRBJ1-2
abundance: .
d_gene: .
v_gene: TRBV27
CDR3aa: CASSLRGGYGYTF
CDR3nt: TGTGCCAGCAGTTTAAGGGGCGGCTATGGCTACACCTTC

j_gene: TRBJ2-7
abundance: .
d_gene: TRBD1
v_gene: TRBV6-5
CDR3aa: CASMGQDSDYEQYF
CDR3nt: TGTGCCAGCATGGGACAGGACTCTGATTACGAGCAGTACTTC

j_gene: TRBJ2-2
abundance: .
d_gene: TRBD2
v_gene: TRBV30
CDR3aa: CAWSGLAGGNTGELFF
CDR3nt: TGTGCCTGGAGTGGCCTAGCGGGGGGGAACACCGGGGAGCTGTTTTTT

j_gene: TRBJ1-1
abundance: .
d_gene: .
v_gene: TRBV7-9
CDR3aa: CSSSLGRGHFNTEAFF
CDR3nt: TGTTCCAGCAGCTTAGGACGAGGCCACTTTAACACTGAAGCTTTCTTT

j_gene: TRBJ2-3
abundance: .
d_gene: .
v_gene: TRBV7-9
CDR3aa: CASSPNTDTQYF
CDR3nt: TGTGCCAGCAGCCCTAACACAGATACGCAGTATTTT

j_gene: TRBJ2-7
abundance: .
d_gene: TRBD1
v_gene: TRBV6-5
CDR3aa: CASSWGQGRAYEQYF
CDR3nt: TGTGCCAGCAGCTGGGGACAGGGGAGGGCTTACGAGCAGTACTTC

j_gene: TRBJ2-2
abundance: .
d_gene: .
v_gene: TRBV19
CDR3aa: CASSMGSQGRVTGELFF
CDR3nt: TGTGCCAGTAGTATGGGGTCGCAGGGGCGCGTAACCGGGGAGCTGTTTTTT

j_gene: TRBJ2-5
abundance: .
d_gene: .
v_gene: TRBV7-7
CDR3aa: CASSLVRSRQETQYF
CDR3nt: TGTGCCAGCAGCTTAGTTCGGAGCCGCCAAGAGACCCAGTACTTC

j_gene: TRBJ2-7
abundance: .
d_gene: TRBD1
v_gene: TRBV4-3
CDR3aa: CASSQGQENYEQYF
CDR3nt: TGCGCCAGCAGCCAGGGACAGGAGAACTACGAGCAGTACTTC

j_gene: TRBJ2-7
abundance: .
d_gene: .
v_gene: TRBV6-5
CDR3aa: CASSYKGGEQYF
CDR3nt: TGTGCCAGCAGTTACAAGGGAGGCGAGCAGTACTTC

j_gene: TRBJ2-3
abundance: .
d_gene: .
v_gene: TRBV29-1
CDR3aa: CSVDRGVRTDTQYF
CDR3nt: TGCAGCGTTGACCGGGGAGTTCGGACAGATACGCAGTATTTT

j_gene: TRBJ2-1
abundance: .
d_gene: TRBD2
v_gene: TRBV6-4
CDR3aa: CASSAGRGAQSSYNEQFF
CDR3nt: TGTGCCAGCAGTGCGGGGCGGGGGGCCCAATCCTCCTACAATGAGCAGTTCTTC

j_gene: TRBJ2-2
abundance: .
d_gene: .
v_gene: TRBV7-9
CDR3aa: CSSSFAMTGELFF
CDR3nt: TGTTCCAGCAGCTTTGCGATGACCGGGGAGCTGTTTTTT

j_gene: TRBJ2-5
abundance: .
d_gene: TRBD1
v_gene: TRBV7-3
CDR3aa: CASSQWDRETQYF
CDR3nt: TGTGCCAGCAGCCAATGGGACAGAGAGACCCAGTACTTC

j_gene: TRBJ1-3
abundance: .
d_gene: .
v_gene: TRBV5-1
CDR3aa: CASSNQVSGNTIYF
CDR3nt: TGCGCCAGCAGCAATCAGGTATCCGGAAACACCATATATTTT

j_gene: TRBJ1-1
abundance: .
d_gene: .
v_gene: TRBV5-8
CDR3aa: CASTLTGAFF
CDR3nt: TGTGCCAGTACCCTGACTGGGGCTTTCTTT

j_gene: TRBJ2-4
abundance: .
d_gene: .
v_gene: TRBV12-5
CDR3aa: CASGLVLGRWNIQYF
CDR3nt: TGTGCTAGTGGTTTGGTACTGGGGCGATGGAACATTCAGTACTTC

j_gene: TRBJ2-7
abundance: once
d_gene: TRBD1
v_gene: TRBV7-6
CDR3aa: CASSYGQGLSYEQYF
CDR3nt: TGTGCCAGCAGCTATGGACAGGGGCTATCCTACGAGCAGTACTTC

j_gene: TRBJ2-1
abundance: .
d_gene: TRBD1
v_gene: TRBV27
CDR3aa: CASRGTGGHNEQFF
CDR3nt: TGTGCCAGCCGAGGGACAGGGGGACACAATGAGCAGTTCTTC

j_gene: TRBJ2-1
abundance: .
d_gene: .
v_gene: TRBV5-8
CDR3aa: CASSRDIEQFF
CDR3nt: TGTGCCAGCAGCCGGGACATTGAGCAGTTCTTC

j_gene: TRBJ1-2
abundance: few
d_gene: TRBD1
v_gene: TRBV27
CDR3aa: CASSSAGTGNYGYTF
CDR3nt: TGTGCCAGCAGTTCCGCCGGGACAGGGAACTATGGCTACACCTTC